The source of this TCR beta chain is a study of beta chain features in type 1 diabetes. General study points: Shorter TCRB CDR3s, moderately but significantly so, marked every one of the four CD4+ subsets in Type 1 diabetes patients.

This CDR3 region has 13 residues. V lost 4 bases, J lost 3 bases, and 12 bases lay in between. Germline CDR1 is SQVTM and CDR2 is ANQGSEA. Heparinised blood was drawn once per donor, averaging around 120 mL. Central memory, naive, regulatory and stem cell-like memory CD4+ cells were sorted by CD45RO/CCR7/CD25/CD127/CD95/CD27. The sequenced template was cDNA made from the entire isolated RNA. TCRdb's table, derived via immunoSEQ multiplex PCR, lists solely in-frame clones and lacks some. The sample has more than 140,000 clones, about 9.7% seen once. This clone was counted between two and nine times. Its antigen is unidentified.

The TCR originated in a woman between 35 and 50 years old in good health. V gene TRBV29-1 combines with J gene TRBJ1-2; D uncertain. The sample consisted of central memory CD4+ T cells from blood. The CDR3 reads CSVAESGDYGYTF. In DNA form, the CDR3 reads TGCAGCGTTGCCGAGAGTGGTGACTATGGCTACACCTTC. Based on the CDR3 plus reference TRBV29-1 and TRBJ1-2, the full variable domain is SAVISQKPSRDICQRGTSLTIQCQVDSQVTMMFWYRQQPGQSLTLIATANQGSEATYESGFVIDKFPISRPNLTFSTLTVSNMSPEDSSIYLCSVAESGDYGYTFGSGTRLTVV.